These T cell receptor beta chains were read from a single sample in a study of radiotherapy plus CTLA-4 blockade in lung cancer. Clones were sequenced by immunoSEQ multiplex PCR, and TCRdb holds only the in-frame ones, with some missing. The table records 30,000 to 40,000 clones, roughly 79% of them present only once. This material consisted of peripheral blood, taken from a patient treated with radiotherapy plus ipilimumab. The receptors here all came from a human donor with non-small cell lung cancer that progressed on radiotherapy plus ipilimumab. CDR3s include the opening cysteine and the closing phenylalanine or tryptophan. A D gene is named only where the DNA matches it firmly. Where a row states a size, it is once, few, many or the class of an expanded clone; other rows omit it.

cdr3_aa cdr3_nt j_call clone_size d_call v_call
CASSRGQGAYEQYF TGTGCCAGCAGCCGGGGGCAGGGGGCCTACGAGCAGTACTTC TRBJ2-7 NA NA TRBV5-4
CASSPHIGGLFF TGTGCCAGCAGCCCCCATATAGGGGGACTGTTTTTT TRBJ1-4 NA NA TRBV28
CASSPGLAGADTQYF TGTGCCAGCAGTCCGGGACTAGCGGGAGCGGATACGCAGTATTTT TRBJ2-3 NA TRBD2 TRBV28
CASTAHSGANVLTF TGTGCCAGCACCGCTCACTCTGGGGCCAACGTCCTGACTTTC TRBJ2-6 few NA TRBV27
CASSRGGFPDTQYF TGTGCCAGCAGCCGAGGGGGGTTCCCAGATACGCAGTATTTT TRBJ2-3 NA NA TRBV27
CASSRRQPTDTQYF TGTGCCAGCAGTCGGAGACAGCCCACAGATACGCAGTATTTT TRBJ2-3 NA NA TRBV11-2
CASSFGGSEQYF TGTGCCAGCAGCTTCGGCGGCTCCGAGCAGTACTTC TRBJ2-7 NA NA TRBV5-6
CASSRGQGAGETQYF TGTGCCAGCAGCCGAGGACAGGGGGCGGGAGAGACCCAGTACTTC TRBJ2-5 NA TRBD1 TRBV11-2
CASSSQTGADFDEQYF TGTGCCAGCAGCTCTCAGACAGGGGCCGATTTCGACGAGCAGTACTTC TRBJ2-7 once TRBD1 TRBV7-9
CASSQDGTATYEQYF TGTGCCAGCAGCCAAGATGGGACTGCAACCTACGAGCAGTACTTC TRBJ2-7 few NA TRBV4-2
CASSSDRGKTGELFF TGTGCCAGCAGCTCGGACAGGGGAAAAACCGGGGAGCTGTTTTTT TRBJ2-2 NA TRBD1 TRBV5-4
CASSPRGGAGNTIYF TGTGCCAGCAGCCCCCGAGGGGGGGCTGGAAACACCATATATTTT TRBJ1-3 NA NA TRBV7-9
CASSLQGSNQPQHF TGTGCCAGCAGCTTACAGGGTAGCAATCAGCCCCAGCATTTT TRBJ1-5 once NA TRBV7-9
CASSLRASGSYEQYF TGCGCCAGCAGCTTGAGGGCTAGCGGGAGCTACGAGCAGTACTTC TRBJ2-7 NA TRBD2 TRBV5-1
CASSDLRVGSQETQYF TGTGCCAGCAGTGACTTACGCGTGGGCTCCCAAGAGACCCAGTACTTC TRBJ2-5 NA NA TRBV28
CATSPDGVYEQYF TGTGCCACCAGCCCAGATGGGGTCTACGAGCAGTACTTC TRBJ2-7 NA NA TRBV15